The sequence of this TCR beta chain was determined in a study of human thymus T cells. Comment on this clone: At one of its ends the junction is not consistent with the germline gene, which may arise from a read error.

Surgeons resected thymus tissue during corrective heart surgery. The assay was immunoSEQ multiplex PCR, and TCRdb's table has in-frame clones only and misses some. The profile shows some 120,000 clones, around 95% of them singletons. This CDR3 region has 15 residues. Germline V lookup: CDR1 SGHAT, CDR2 FQNNGV. Material for sequencing was thymus tissue. This chain joins TRBV11-2 and TRBJ2-1; D assignment may be TRBD1 or TRBD2 (6 bases each). The TCR sequence derives from a boy in the first two years of life with a congenital heart defect but otherwise immunologically healthy. The CDR3 loop is CASSLSGGQYNDQFF. For the CDR3, the DNA is TGTGCCAGCAGCTTATCCGGGGGCCAGTACAATGATCAGTTCTTC.